Presented here are 6 T cell receptor beta chains from one specimen sequenced in a study of blood T cell repertoires in COVID-19 (dated by TCRdb to 2020 to 2021). Library preparation employed the immunoSEQ multiplex PCR assay. The source is immuneACCESS, and TCRdb retained only in-frame sequences with V and J called. Part of the clones is not carried over; for the studies checked, unresolved V genes explain less than half of this, and the remainder is unexplained. Counted in this sample were 150,000 to 200,000 clones; approximately 81% of them appeared once. The ten largest make up about 11% of the sample. The sample comprised peripheral blood. The source of these receptors is a woman aged 80 or over with active or convalescent COVID-19.

This clone was observed a handful of times. This chain joins TRBV12-3 or TRBV12-4 and TRBJ1-2; D is unclear. Deletions cut 5 bases from V and 7 bases from J, with 14 bases between. The CDR3 has 13 residues. CDR3: CASSPALSGGYTF. The CDR3 region has the DNA TGTGCCAGCAGTCCGGCTTTAAGCGGTGGCTACACCTTC.

The chain carries TRBV5-1 and TRBJ2-3, with 8 bases matching TRBD1. The CDR3 loop spans 15 amino acids. V gave up 4 bases and J gave up 3 bases; unmatched junction bases: 7. Germline V lookup: CDR1 SGHRS, CDR2 YFSETQ. CDR3 in amino acids: CASSLGDRFTDTQYF. The DNA of the CDR3 is TGCGCCAGCAGCCTAGGGGACAGGTTTACAGATACGCAGTATTTT.

This sequence joins TRBV7-7 and TRBJ2-1; D is possibly TRBD2 (5 bases). With 3 bases removed from V and 7 bases from J, the gap between germline ends came to 10 bases. Germline-derived CDR1 and CDR2 are SSHAT and FNYEAQ (reference sequence). The CDR3 loop spans 13 amino acids. Written as DNA, the CDR3 is TGTGCCAGCAGCTTTGGCACGGGGAATGAGCAGTTCTTC. Its protein is CASSFGTGNEQFF.

The V and J genes are TRBV19 and TRBJ2-7, with D possibly TRBD1 on 6 matching bases. CDR3 length: 16 residues. Germline CDR1 is LNHDA and CDR2 is SQIVND (reference sequence). V lost 3 bases and J 0 bases, leaving 15 bases between the germline ends. The CDR3 nucleotides are TGTGCCAGTAGTATGGGGATGACAGGCCTCTCCTACGAGCAGTACTTC. Protein sequence: CASSMGMTGLSYEQYF.

The chain has TRBV7-9 and TRBJ2-4; 9 bases are shared with TRBD1. The CDR3 has 16 residues. Germline V CDR1 and CDR2: SEHNR, FQNEAQ (reference sequence). V was clipped by 2 bases and J by 3 bases; unmatched bases: 5. The CDR3 sequence: CASSLPGQGVKNIQYF. CDR3 nucleotides: TGTGCCAGCAGCTTACCGGGACAGGGAGTCAAAAACATTCAGTACTTC.

The chain is built from TRBV9 and TRBJ2-1; tentative D call: TRBD2 (6 bases). CDR1 is SGDLS and CDR2 is YYNGEE in the germline V gene. The CDR3 covers 15 residues. V lost 0 bases and J lost 3, with 10 bases in between. CDR3 DNA: TGTGCCAGCAGCGTAGGGCTAGCGTTCTACAATGAGCAGTTCTTC. Residues: CASSVGLAFYNEQFF.